These 30 T cell receptor beta chains share one sample of origin, sequenced in a study of post-analysis software for immune sequencing data. General observations from the study: Comparison of patients with controls showed five TRBV segments more frequent in patients, TRBV5-6, TRBV5-1 and TRBV20-1 among them.

TCR beta libraries were prepared from cDNA with unique molecular identifiers. Each CDR3 protein is one row after TCRdb ran MiXCR on the PCR reads. This table has 450,000 to 650,000 distinct CDR3 sequences, roughly 46% appearing once. Their recognized antigens are unknown. The sample comprised blood. Receptor source: a girl aged 5-17 years with multiple sclerosis.

The gene calls are TRBV6-6 and TRBJ2-1, with TRBD2 matching over 8 bases. This CDR3 has 13 amino acids. Germline V lookup: CDR1 MNHNY, CDR2 SVGAGI (reference sequence). J lost 5 bases, V lost 7 bases, and 4 bases had no gene match. CDR3 sequence reads: CASTPAGDNEQFF. CDR3 nucleotide sequence: TGTGCCAGCACGCCAGCGGGGGACAATGAGCAGTTCTTC.

This rearrangement joins TRBV10-3 to TRBJ2-7; D remains ambiguous. CDR3 length equals 13 residues. CDR1 and CDR2 (germline): ENHRY, SYGVKD. Trimming took 3 bases from V and 8 from J, leaving 14 bases between them. For the CDR3, the DNA is TGTGCCATCAGTGAAGATAGACGCGACAAGCAGTACTTC. It codes for CAISEDRRDKQYF.

The rearrangement links TRBV5-1 to TRBJ2-1, with D perhaps matching TRBD1 (6 bases). The V end was cut by 6 bases, the J end by 4 bases, with 11 bases between. CDR3 length: 13 amino acids. Germline CDR1 reads SGHRS; CDR2 reads YFSETQ. CDR3 nucleotide sequence: TGCGCCAGCACCAGGGGCGCGTACAATGAGCAGTTCTTC. Encoded protein: CASTRGAYNEQFF.

The chain is built from TRBV12-3 or TRBV12-4 and TRBJ2-3, with unresolved D. V was shortened by 7 bases and J by 1 base, with 3 bases between the two germline ends. The CDR3 is made up of 11 amino acids. As DNA, the CDR3 is TGTGCCAGCACCGGCACAGATACGCAGTATTTT. Amino acid sequence: CASTGTDTQYF.

The rearrangement joins TRBV3-1 to TRBJ2-5; TRBD1 matches 9 bases. The germline CDR1 and CDR2 sequences are LGHDT and YNNKEL (reference sequence). CDR3 size: 17 residues. The V and J ends lost 4 bases and 0 bases, in that order; junction bases with no gene match: 9. CDR3 sequence: CASSPRSGTGNQETQYF. CDR3 nucleotides: TGTGCCAGCAGCCCGCGCTCCGGGACAGGGAACCAAGAGACCCAGTACTTC.

The chain joins TRBV2 to TRBJ2-5; TRBD2 aligns across 10 bases. Per germline, CDR1 SNHLY and CDR2 FYNNEI. V trimming: 6 bases; J trimming: 2 bases; junction bases outside the gene matches: 3. The CDR3 is made up of 14 amino acids. The CDR3 bases are TGTGCCAGCAGAAAGCGGGAGGGGCAAGAGACCCAGTACTTC. Its protein product is CASRKREGQETQYF.

The V call is TRBV10-3, the J call TRBJ2-3, with D tentatively TRBD2 (6 bases). V lost 8 bases, J lost 2 bases, and 17 bases lay in between. Germline CDR1 reads ENHRY; CDR2 reads SYGVKD. The CDR3 sequence is 15 residues long. The CDR3 reads CAIRRTNVTTDTQYF. The CDR3 region has the DNA TGTGCCATCCGCCGGACTAATGTTACCACAGATACGCAGTATTTT.

The chain has TRBV6-4 and TRBJ1-2, with 8 positions matching TRBD1. The CDR3 contains 14 residues. V dropped 4 bases and J dropped 6; count of bases not matched to a gene: 7. CDR1 and CDR2 from the germline V gene are MRHNA and SNTAGT. The CDR3, as DNA: TGTGCCAGCAGTGCTGCGACAGGGGATGATGGCTACACCTTC. Its protein is CASSAATGDDGYTF.

This rearrangement joins TRBV20-1 to TRBJ1-5, with no clear D. CDR3 length equals 13 residues. V was pared by 6 bases and J by 3 bases, with 12 bases between. Germline V lookup: CDR1 DFQATT, CDR2 SNEGSKA (reference sequence). CDR3 residues: CSAGRNLNQPQHF. CDR3 nucleotide sequence: TGCAGTGCCGGCAGGAACCTCAATCAGCCCCAGCATTTT.

The chain carries TRBV6-2 or TRBV6-3 and TRBJ2-1, with TRBD1 as a possible D gene (6 bases). Germline V gives CDR1 MNHEY, CDR2 SVGEGT. Trimming took 6 bases from V and 2 from J, leaving 20 bases between them. CDR3 length: 17 amino acids. The CDR3 spells CASSRNQGIRPYNEQFF. For the CDR3, the DNA is TGTGCCAGCAGCCGAAACCAGGGGATAAGACCCTACAATGAGCAGTTCTTC.

The sample holds a few counts of this clonotype. The chain combines TRBV7-2 with TRBJ2-5; D is perhaps TRBD2 (5 bases). Germline values: CDR1 SGHTA, CDR2 FQGNSA. V was pared by 3 bases and J by 5 bases, with 16 bases between. The CDR3 length is 15 residues. The CDR3 reads CASSFPRLAGETQYF. CDR3 nucleotide sequence: TGTGCCAGCAGCTTCCCTCGGCTAGCCGGGGAGACCCAGTACTTC.

This clonotype showed up just a few times. This chain joins TRBV29-1 and TRBJ2-1; a weak D match, TRBD1 (7 bases). From germline, CDR1 is SQVTM and CDR2 ANQGSEA. The CDR3 is made up of 15 amino acids. Trimming shortened V by 1 base and J by 7 bases, and 17 bases separated the two germline ends. The CDR3 loop is CSVEGGDRGGNEQFF. The CDR3 DNA is TGCAGCGTTGAAGGTGGGGACAGAGGGGGGAATGAGCAGTTCTTC.

This clonotype showed up just a few times. The rearrangement links TRBV29-1 to TRBJ2-2; D gene uncertain. V lost 3 bases to trimming and J lost 4 bases, with 9 bases between them. CDR1 and CDR2 (germline): SQVTM, ANQGSEA. The CDR3 is 13 amino acids. The CDR3 loop is CSVEKGGTGELFF. CDR3 DNA: TGCAGCGTTGAGAAGGGTGGCACCGGGGAGCTGTTTTTT.

This clonotype was seen only a few times. The rearrangement uses TRBV5-1 and TRBJ2-1; D remains unclear. The CDR3 spans 15 residues. Germline lookup yields CDR1 SGHRS and CDR2 YFSETQ. V was trimmed by 0 bases and J by 2 bases, leaving 9 bases between them. Here the CDR3 reads CASSLAPETYNEQFF. The CDR3 bases are TGCGCCAGCAGCTTGGCCCCTGAGACCTACAATGAGCAGTTCTTC.

This clonotype was recorded only once. The chain recombines TRBV7-9 with TRBJ2-5; D ambiguous. The DNA end is more similar to TRBJ2-7, so the J call may be wrong. The CDR3 loop spans 14 amino acids. Germline CDR1 SEHNR, CDR2 FQNEAQ (reference sequence). CDR3 loop: CASSPLSAVYEQYF. CDR3 sequence (DNA): TGTGCCAGTAGCCCTCTGTCAGCAGTCTACGAGCAGTACTTC.

This rearrangement joins TRBV9 to TRBJ2-2; 9 nucleotides align to TRBD1. From germline, CDR1 is SGDLS and CDR2 YYNGEE. V dropped 0 bases and J dropped 7; count of bases not matched to a gene: 4. The CDR3 totals 15 residues. CDR3 nucleotide sequence: TGTGCCAGCAGCGTAGCAGGACAGGGGAGCGGGGAGCTGTTTTTT. It is translated as CASSVAGQGSGELFF.

The rearrangement joins TRBV29-1 to TRBJ2-7; D remains ambiguous. The ends were cut back, 3 bases at V and 5 bases at J, with 5 bases in the middle. The CDR3 is 10 amino acids. Per germline, CDR1 SQVTM and CDR2 ANQGSEA. The CDR3 DNA sequence: TGCAGCGTTGAGTTGCACGAGCAGTACTTC. As protein: CSVELHEQYF.

This clonotype has a single count. CDR3 region: CSAGAQVKTEQYF. The CDR3 DNA reads as TGCAGCGCTGGAGCGCAGGTCAAGACTGAGCAGTACTTC. The V call is TRBV29-1, the J call TRBJ2-7; D gene uncertain. In germline, CDR1 is SQVTM, CDR2 ANQGSEA. This CDR3 has 13 residues. V lost 7 bases, J lost 7 bases, and 20 bases lay in between.

This rearrangement joins TRBV6-2 or TRBV6-3 to TRBJ2-1, with 10 nucleotides matching TRBD1. This CDR3 contains 14 residues. Trimming took 5 bases from V and 8 from J; bases not matched to a gene: 6. Germline CDR1 MNHEY, CDR2 SVGEGT. The CDR3 sequence is CASSLDRGPHEQFF. In DNA, the CDR3 is TGTGCCAGCAGTCTTGACAGGGGGCCCCATGAGCAGTTCTTC.

The chain employs TRBV6-2 or TRBV6-3 and TRBJ2-7; 13 bases align to TRBD2. The CDR3 covers 14 residues. Germline V CDR1 and CDR2: MNHEY, SVGEGT. V lost 6 bases to trimming and J lost 2 bases; unmatched junction nucleotides: 1. CDR3 protein: CASRGTSGAYEQYF. The CDR3 nucleotides are TGTGCCAGCAGAGGGACTAGCGGGGCCTACGAGCAGTACTTC.

The chain recombines TRBV9 with TRBJ2-4, with D possibly being TRBD2 (5 bases). The CDR3 has 14 residues. Germline V CDR1 and CDR2: SGDLS, YYNGEE. V was clipped by 4 bases and J by 8 bases, with 16 bases between them. The CDR3 DNA follows: TGTGCCAGCAGCCCAGGCCCAGAGAGGGACATTCAGTACTTC. This codes for CASSPGPERDIQYF.

This chain uses TRBV12-3 or TRBV12-4 with TRBJ1-3, with D unresolved. Trimming stripped 7 bases from V and 2 bases from J, with 15 bases between. CDR3 length: 15 amino acids. The CDR3 nucleotides are TGTGCCAGCACAGAGGACGGGATTCCTGGAAACACCATATATTTT. Translating it yields CASTEDGIPGNTIYF.

The chain employs TRBV7-2 and TRBJ1-2; 8 bases are a match to TRBD1. Germline trimming cut 5 bases from V and 7 bases from J; bases unmatched to any gene: 12. The CDR3 consists of 15 residues. The germline gives CDR1 SGHTA, CDR2 FQGNSA. CDR3 sequence: CASSAETYRGSGYTF. The CDR3 bases are TGTGCCAGCAGCGCGGAAACGTACAGGGGGAGTGGCTACACCTTC.

V gene TRBV12-3 or TRBV12-4 combines with J gene TRBJ2-3; 8 bases line up with TRBD1. V shed 3 bases, J shed 4 bases, and the junction held 3 bases outside the gene matches. The CDR3 length is 14 residues. Here the CDR3 reads CASSFYRGSDTQYF. DNA for the CDR3: TGTGCCAGCAGTTTTTACAGGGGGTCAGATACGCAGTATTTT.

The J gene is TRBJ2-1, the V gene TRBV5-1; D is unclear. The CDR3 sequence is 17 residues long. From germline, CDR1 is SGHRS and CDR2 YFSETQ. Trimming pared 4 bases from V and 0 bases from J, leaving 17 bases between. The CDR3 region is CASSPQPTASSYNEQFF. The CDR3 coding sequence is TGCGCCAGCAGCCCACAACCCACGGCGAGCTCCTACAATGAGCAGTTCTTC.

The chain links TRBV6-6 to TRBJ1-1; no clear D gene. Trimming removed 7 bases from V and 1 base from J, with 16 bases in between. The length of the CDR3 is 15 residues. CDR1 is MNHNY and CDR2 is SVGAGI in the germline V gene (reference sequence). The chain's CDR3 is CASTRTASSNTEAFF. The CDR3 DNA is TGTGCCAGCACCCGAACGGCCTCTTCGAACACTGAAGCTTTCTTT.

The table lists this clonotype with a few counts. This chain's CDR3 is CASSTGGLYEQYF. CDR3 coding DNA: TGTGCCAGCAGCACAGGGGGCTTGTACGAGCAGTACTTC. This rearrangement joins TRBV11-3 to TRBJ2-7; TRBD1 aligns across 9 bases. Trimming cost V 5 bases and J 4 bases; bases outside gene matches: 3. The CDR3 runs 13 residues. Germline V gene data show CDR1 as SGHNT and CDR2 as YENEEA.

This clonotype was seen a few times. This chain joins TRBV11-2 and TRBJ2-5; no firm D call. The CDR3 consists of 11 residues. Germline values: CDR1 SGHAT, CDR2 FQNNGV. The V end was cut by 9 bases, the J end by 5 bases, with 10 bases between. CDR3 bases: TGTGCCAGTAGAGACTGGGAGACCCAGTACTTC. Its translation is CASRDWETQYF.

This clonotype was detected a few times. V is TRBV4-1 and J is TRBJ2-5, with D maybe TRBD2 (6 bases). CDR3 size: 16 residues. Germline V gene data show CDR1 as MGHRA and CDR2 as YSYEKL. V shed 5 bases and J shed 5 bases, with 21 bases lying between them. CDR3 bases: TGCGCCAGCAGCGATGGTCCCCGGGACTCAGGGGAGACCCAGTACTTC. This gives the protein CASSDGPRDSGETQYF.

This clonotype turned up a few times. The chain couples TRBV20-1 to TRBJ2-7; D not certain. The CDR3 runs 12 residues. Trimming pared 5 bases from V and 0 bases from J, leaving 8 bases between. Germline CDR1 DFQATT, CDR2 SNEGSKA (reference sequence). In DNA, the CDR3 is TGCAGTGCTCCCGGGCCCTCCTACGAGCAGTACTTC. It yields the protein CSAPGPSYEQYF.